This T cell receptor (beta chain) was captured by sequencing in a study of blood T cell repertoires in COVID-19. Study context: Sources were T cells, B-cell-depleted T cells, or PBMCs; the material itself was cDNA or gDNA.

Sequencing used immunoSEQ multiplex PCR; TCRdb keeps in-frame clones, though not all of them. Here the sample spans under 150,000 clones, roughly 90% being singletons. Sequencing was carried out using peripheral blood. This sequence was found in a woman aged 65 to 85 who had recovered from COVID-19.

In DNA, the CDR3 is TGCGCCAGCAGCCCGGGGGACAGGGCGGCCGGGGAGCTGTTTTTT. Translated, it gives CASSPGDRAAGELFF. V and J are TRBV5-1 and TRBJ2-2; TRBD1 matches 9 bases. The trim removed 4 bases at V and 6 bases at J, leaving 7 bases unmatched. The germline V gene encodes CDR1 SGHRS and CDR2 YFSETQ. The CDR3 length is 15 residues.